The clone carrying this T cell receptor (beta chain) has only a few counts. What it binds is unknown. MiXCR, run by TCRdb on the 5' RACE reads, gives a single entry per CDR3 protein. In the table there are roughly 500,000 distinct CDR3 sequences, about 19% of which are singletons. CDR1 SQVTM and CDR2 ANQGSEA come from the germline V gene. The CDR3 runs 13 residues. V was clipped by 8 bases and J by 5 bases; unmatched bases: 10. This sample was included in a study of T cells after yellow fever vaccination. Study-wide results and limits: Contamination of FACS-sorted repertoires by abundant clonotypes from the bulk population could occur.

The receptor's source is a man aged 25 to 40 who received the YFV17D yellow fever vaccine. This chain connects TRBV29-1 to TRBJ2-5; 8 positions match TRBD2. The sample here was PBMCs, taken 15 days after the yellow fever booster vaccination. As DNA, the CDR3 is TGCAGCACCGAAGCGGGAGACGAGGAGACCCAGTACTTC. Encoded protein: CSTEAGDEETQYF.